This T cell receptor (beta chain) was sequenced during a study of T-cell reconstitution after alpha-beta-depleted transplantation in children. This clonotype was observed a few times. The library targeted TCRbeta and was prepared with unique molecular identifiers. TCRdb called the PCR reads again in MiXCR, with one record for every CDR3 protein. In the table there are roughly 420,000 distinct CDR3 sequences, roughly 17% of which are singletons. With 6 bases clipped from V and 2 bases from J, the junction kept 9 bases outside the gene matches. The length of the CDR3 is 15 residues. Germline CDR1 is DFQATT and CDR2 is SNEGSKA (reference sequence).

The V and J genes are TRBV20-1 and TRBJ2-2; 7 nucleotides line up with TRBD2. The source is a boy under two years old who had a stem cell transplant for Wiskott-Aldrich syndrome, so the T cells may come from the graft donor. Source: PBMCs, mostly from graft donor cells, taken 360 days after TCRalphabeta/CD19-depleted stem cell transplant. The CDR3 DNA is TGCAGTGCCAAACCTTGGGAGGGTAACACCGGGGAGCTGTTTTTT. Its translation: CSAKPWEGNTGELFF.